One sample yielded the 10 T cell receptor beta chains listed below, sequenced in a study of blood T cell repertoires in COVID-19. The repertoire was sequenced with immunoSEQ multiplex PCR; TCRdb's copy has only in-frame clones and lacks some. The table lists hundreds of thousands of clones, around 86% of them singletons, with 3% in the top ten. The source material was peripheral blood. All receptors derive from a human donor in a cohort sampled during active COVID-19.

In this sample, this clone turned up a few times. The chain links TRBV28 to TRBJ2-7; TRBD1 is a possible D gene (8 bases). V lost 3 bases and J 6 bases, leaving 24 bases between the germline ends. The CDR3 runs to 17 residues. Looked up from germline, CDR1 is MDHEN and CDR2 is SYDVKM. CDR3 in DNA: TGTGCCAGCAGTTTTGGGGCAAGACAGGGGAGGGGACTCGAGCAGTACTTC. Encoded protein: CASSFGARQGRGLEQYF.

This clone was counted a few times. J is TRBJ2-7 and V is TRBV7-8; 10 nucleotides align to TRBD2. Germline values: CDR1 SGHVS, CDR2 FQNEAQ. V trimming: 2 bases; J trimming: 1 base; junction bases outside the gene matches: 14. The CDR3 loop spans 19 amino acids. CDR3 sequence (DNA): TGTGCCAGCAGCTTAATGGGGATACAGCCTAGCGGGAGTTCCTACGAGCAGTACTTC. Encoded protein: CASSLMGIQPSGSSYEQYF. The complete variable domain, with remaining parts taken from reference TRBV7-8 and TRBJ2-7, reads GAGVSQSPRYKVAKRGQDVALRCDPISGHVSLFWYQQALGQGPEFLTYFQNEAQLDKSGLPSDRFFAERPEGSVSTLKIQRTQQEDSAVYLCASSLMGIQPSGSSYEQYFGPGTRLTVT.

The chain has TRBV19 and TRBJ1-5, with no clear D. Looked up from germline, CDR1 is LNHDA and CDR2 is SQIVND (reference sequence). The V and J ends lost 4 bases and 4 bases respectively, with 8 bases between them. The CDR3 sequence is 13 residues long. CDR3 DNA sequence: TGTGCCAGTAGTACTCATCGGAATCAGCCCCAGCATTTT. Amino acids: CASSTHRNQPQHF.

The chain employs TRBV12-3 or TRBV12-4 and TRBJ2-3; TRBD2 might be the D (5 bases). V was pared by 0 bases and J by 5 bases, with 6 bases between. The CDR3 extends over 13 amino acids. CDR3 residues: CASSLARVDTQYF. The CDR3 DNA is TGTGCCAGCAGTTTAGCGCGGGTAGATACGCAGTATTTT.

The chain joins TRBV10-2 to TRBJ2-7; D may be TRBD2 (5 bases). The V and J ends lost 1 base and 4 bases respectively, with 17 bases between them. The germline V gene encodes CDR1 WSHSY and CDR2 SAAADI. There are 16 residues in the CDR3. The CDR3 coding sequence is TGCGCCAGCAGTGAGTACGAGCGGCAATATTCGTACGAGCAGTACTTC. As protein: CASSEYERQYSYEQYF.

The chain joins TRBV2 to TRBJ2-7, with 7 positions matching TRBD1. With V trimmed by 9 bases and J by 2 bases, 4 bases remained unmatched. In germline, CDR1 is SNHLY, CDR2 FYNNEI. The CDR3 has 12 amino acids. CDR3 sequence reads: CARGDSPYEQYF. CDR3 nucleotide sequence: TGTGCCAGGGGGGACAGTCCCTACGAGCAGTACTTC.

J is TRBJ2-3 and V is TRBV30; D possibly corresponds to TRBD2 (7 bases). CDR1 and CDR2 from the germline V gene are GTSNPN and SVGIG (reference sequence). This CDR3 is 17 amino acids long. V lost 2 bases, J lost 4 bases, and 22 bases lay in between. CDR3 region: CAWSLGTGGAGADTQYF. In DNA form, the CDR3 reads TGTGCCTGGAGTCTGGGAACGGGGGGCGCGGGAGCAGATACGCAGTATTTT.

The sample holds one count of this clone. The V call is TRBV25-1, the J call TRBJ2-5, with 7 bases fitting TRBD2. This CDR3 has 14 residues. V lost 5 bases, J lost 5 bases, and 8 bases stayed unmatched. Germline V CDR1 and CDR2: MGHDK, SYGVNS. The CDR3 reads CASSPAGRAETQYF. The CDR3 DNA follows: TGTGCCAGCAGTCCAGCGGGGAGGGCCGAGACCCAGTACTTC.

A few counts support this clone. The rearrangement links TRBV7-2 to TRBJ2-2; unclear D gene. Germline V CDR1 and CDR2: SGHTA, FQGNSA. Trimming took 5 bases from V and 2 from J, leaving 15 bases between them. This CDR3 spans 16 amino acids. In DNA, the CDR3 is TGTGCCAGCAGCCCCCGCCGGGTCCTAAACACCGGGGAGCTGTTTTTT. As protein: CASSPRRVLNTGELFF. Combining the CDR3 with reference TRBV7-2 and TRBJ2-2 gives the whole variable domain GAGVSQSPSNKVTEKGKDVELRCDPISGHTALYWYRQSLGQGLEFLIYFQGNSAPDKSGLPSDRFSAERTGGSVSTLTIQRTQQEDSAVYLCASSPRRVLNTGELFFGEGSRLTVL.

The chain uses TRBV9 and TRBJ2-1, with D possibly TRBD2 on 5 matching bases. The CDR3 sequence is 15 residues long. The germline V gene has CDR1 SGDLS and CDR2 YYNGEE. V was cut by 0 bases and J by 2 bases, with 9 bases left in between. CDR3 protein: CASSVGGGPYNEQFF. The CDR3 DNA follows: TGTGCCAGCAGCGTAGGTGGAGGCCCCTACAATGAGCAGTTCTTC.